This is a list of T cell receptor beta chains from one sample in a study of T cell responses to AZD1222 COVID-19 vaccine. TCRdb's table, derived via immunoSEQ multiplex PCR, lists solely in-frame clones and lacks some. The sample has under 150,000 clones, roughly 92% seen once. The sample was peripheral blood, taken 28 days after the second AZD1222 dose. The receptors come from an adult who received the AZD1222 COVID-19 vaccine. CDR3s include the opening cysteine and the closing phenylalanine or tryptophan. The order of the fields is clone size, D gene, J gene, V gene, CDR3 length, CDR3 protein, CDR3 DNA. A D gene is named only where the DNA matches it firmly. For some rows the clone size is stated as once, few or many, or as a class when expanded; others skip it.

clone_size: -
d_call: -
j_call: TRBJ2-5
v_call: TRBV18
cdr3_length: 13
cdr3_aa: CASSPASLETQYF
cdr3_nt: TGTGCCAGCTCACCAGCTAGTTTGGAGACCCAGTACTTC

clone_size: -
d_call: -
j_call: TRBJ1-2
v_call: TRBV28
cdr3_length: 13
cdr3_aa: CASSSMVNYGYTF
cdr3_nt: TGTGCCAGCAGTTCAATGGTCAACTATGGCTACACCTTC

clone_size: -
d_call: -
j_call: TRBJ2-5
v_call: TRBV11-2
cdr3_length: 14
cdr3_aa: CASSWGRVQETQYF
cdr3_nt: TGTGCCAGCAGCTGGGGGAGAGTCCAAGAGACCCAGTACTTC

clone_size: -
d_call: -
j_call: TRBJ1-2
v_call: TRBV9
cdr3_length: 18
cdr3_aa: CASSVVPKSKTGDYGYTF
cdr3_nt: TGTGCCAGCAGCGTAGTCCCTAAGTCAAAGACCGGTGACTATGGCTACACCTTC

clone_size: once
d_call: TRBD2
j_call: TRBJ2-2
v_call: TRBV19
cdr3_length: 17
cdr3_aa: CASSKRPGTSGGPQKFF
cdr3_nt: TGTGCCAGTAGTAAACGTCCCGGGACTAGCGGGGGGCCTCAGAAGTTTTTT

clone_size: -
d_call: -
j_call: TRBJ1-1
v_call: TRBV9
cdr3_length: 19
cdr3_aa: CASSRTFGRTGELNTEAFF
cdr3_nt: TGTGCCAGCAGCCGGACCTTCGGGCGGACGGGGGAATTGAACACTGAAGCTTTCTTT

clone_size: -
d_call: -
j_call: TRBJ1-4
v_call: TRBV9
cdr3_length: 17
cdr3_aa: CASSVRDLQGGDEKLFF
cdr3_nt: TGTGCCAGCAGCGTGAGAGACCTACAGGGAGGGGATGAAAAACTGTTTTTT

clone_size: once
d_call: -
j_call: TRBJ1-5
v_call: TRBV12-5
cdr3_length: 12
cdr3_aa: CASGAERQPQHF
cdr3_nt: TGTGCTAGTGGGGCTGAGAGGCAGCCCCAGCATTTT

clone_size: once
d_call: -
j_call: TRBJ1-4
v_call: TRBV7-2
cdr3_length: 16
cdr3_aa: CASSSDWDQSNEKLFF
cdr3_nt: TGTGCCAGCAGCTCGGACTGGGATCAGTCTAATGAAAAACTGTTTTTT

clone_size: once
d_call: TRBD1
j_call: TRBJ1-2
v_call: TRBV7-8
cdr3_length: 13
cdr3_aa: CASSLIRDSGYTF
cdr3_nt: TGTGCCAGCAGCCTAATCCGGGACAGCGGCTACACCTTC

clone_size: -
d_call: -
j_call: TRBJ1-1
v_call: TRBV6-5
cdr3_length: 15
cdr3_aa: CASSYAPGANTEAFF
cdr3_nt: TGTGCCAGCAGTTACGCCCCAGGGGCGAACACTGAAGCTTTCTTT

clone_size: -
d_call: TRBD1
j_call: TRBJ2-3
v_call: TRBV5-1
cdr3_length: 19
cdr3_aa: CASSVAAGDRARIGDTQYF
cdr3_nt: TGCGCCAGCAGCGTCGCCGCCGGGGACAGAGCCCGAATAGGAGATACGCAGTATTTT

clone_size: -
d_call: -
j_call: TRBJ1-5
v_call: TRBV5-1
cdr3_length: 16
cdr3_aa: CASSRGGIYSNQPQHF
cdr3_nt: TGCGCCAGCAGCCGAGGGGGAATCTATAGCAATCAGCCCCAGCATTTT

clone_size: -
d_call: -
j_call: TRBJ1-1
v_call: TRBV6-5
cdr3_length: 11
cdr3_aa: CARYDRTEAFF
cdr3_nt: TGTGCCAGGTACGACCGCACTGAAGCTTTCTTT

clone_size: -
d_call: TRBD1
j_call: TRBJ1-1
v_call: TRBV2
cdr3_length: 14
cdr3_aa: CASSERGQGTEAFF
cdr3_nt: TGTGCCAGCAGTGAAAGGGGGCAGGGCACTGAAGCTTTCTTT

clone_size: -
d_call: -
j_call: TRBJ2-2
v_call: TRBV6-5
cdr3_length: 15
cdr3_aa: CASTPGPTLAGELFF
cdr3_nt: TGTGCCAGCACCCCGGGACCCACCCTCGCCGGGGAGCTGTTTTTT

clone_size: -
d_call: -
j_call: TRBJ1-2
v_call: TRBV7-2
cdr3_length: 13
cdr3_aa: CASSPGINYGYTF
cdr3_nt: TGTGCCAGCAGCCCCGGGATCAACTATGGCTACACCTTC

clone_size: -
d_call: -
j_call: TRBJ1-3
v_call: TRBV3-1/TRBV3-2
cdr3_length: 15
cdr3_aa: CASSQERVSGNTIYF
cdr3_nt: TGTGCCAGCAGCCAAGAAAGGGTCTCTGGAAACACCATATATTTT

clone_size: -
d_call: -
j_call: TRBJ1-1
v_call: TRBV4-2
cdr3_length: 12
cdr3_aa: CASSPGDAEAFF
cdr3_nt: TGTGCCAGCAGCCCGGGGGACGCGGAAGCTTTCTTT

clone_size: -
d_call: TRBD1
j_call: TRBJ1-2
v_call: TRBV29-1
cdr3_length: 12
cdr3_aa: CSAEGGGSGYTF
cdr3_nt: TGCAGCGCCGAGGGAGGGGGCTCTGGCTACACCTTC

clone_size: -
d_call: TRBD1
j_call: TRBJ1-1
v_call: TRBV30
cdr3_length: 14
cdr3_aa: CACNSQGAGTEAFF
cdr3_nt: TGTGCCTGTAACTCACAGGGGGCCGGCACTGAAGCTTTCTTT

clone_size: -
d_call: TRBD1
j_call: TRBJ1-6
v_call: TRBV18
cdr3_length: 15
cdr3_aa: CASSPIGTGNSPLHF
cdr3_nt: TGTGCCAGCTCACCCATTGGGACAGGGAATTCACCCCTCCACTTT

clone_size: -
d_call: -
j_call: TRBJ2-1
v_call: TRBV7-9
cdr3_length: 15
cdr3_aa: CASSFKGVAYNEQFF
cdr3_nt: TGTGCCAGCAGCTTTAAAGGGGTAGCTTACAATGAGCAGTTCTTC

clone_size: -
d_call: -
j_call: TRBJ2-1
v_call: TRBV5-4
cdr3_length: 15
cdr3_aa: CASSPGPSSYNEQFF
cdr3_nt: TGTGCCAGCAGCCCGGGGCCCAGCTCCTACAATGAGCAGTTCTTC

clone_size: -
d_call: -
j_call: TRBJ2-3
v_call: TRBV2
cdr3_length: 11
cdr3_aa: CASSSADTQYF
cdr3_nt: TGTGCCAGCTCCTCGGCTGATACGCAGTATTTT

clone_size: -
d_call: TRBD1
j_call: TRBJ2-5
v_call: TRBV4-1
cdr3_length: 17
cdr3_aa: CASSQEDPGTAQETQYF
cdr3_nt: TGCGCCAGCAGCCAAGAGGACCCAGGGACAGCACAAGAGACCCAGTACTTC

clone_size: many
d_call: -
j_call: TRBJ2-2
v_call: TRBV19
cdr3_length: 14
cdr3_aa: CASHRAQNTGELFF
cdr3_nt: TGTGCCTCCCACCGGGCCCAGAACACCGGGGAGCTGTTTTTT

clone_size: -
d_call: -
j_call: TRBJ1-1
v_call: TRBV5-1
cdr3_length: 14
cdr3_aa: CASSLESGNTEAFF
cdr3_nt: TGCGCCAGCAGCTTGGAATCGGGGAACACTGAAGCTTTCTTT

clone_size: -
d_call: -
j_call: TRBJ2-2
v_call: TRBV21-1
cdr3_length: 19
cdr3_aa: CASSSGTSGRAPNTGELFF
cdr3_nt: TGTGCCAGCAGCAGCGGGACTAGCGGGAGGGCCCCGAACACCGGGGAGCTGTTTTTT

clone_size: -
d_call: TRBD2
j_call: TRBJ2-1
v_call: TRBV18
cdr3_length: 16
cdr3_aa: CASSPGLAGAGGEQFF
cdr3_nt: TGTGCCAGCTCGCCCGGACTAGCGGGAGCGGGGGGTGAGCAGTTCTTC

clone_size: -
d_call: -
j_call: TRBJ1-1
v_call: TRBV4-1
cdr3_length: 15
cdr3_aa: CASSQEKGLNTEAFF
cdr3_nt: TGCGCCAGCAGCCAAGAAAAAGGTCTGAACACTGAAGCTTTCTTT

clone_size: once
d_call: -
j_call: TRBJ2-5
v_call: TRBV6-1
cdr3_length: 15
cdr3_aa: CASSENLGGGETQYF
cdr3_nt: TGTGCCAGCAGTGAGAATCTGGGGGGCGGAGAGACCCAGTACTTC

clone_size: -
d_call: TRBD1
j_call: TRBJ1-4
v_call: TRBV28
cdr3_length: 15
cdr3_aa: CASRNSGTGNEKLFF
cdr3_nt: TGTGCCAGCAGGAATTCCGGGACAGGGAATGAAAAACTGTTTTTT

clone_size: -
d_call: -
j_call: TRBJ1-5
v_call: TRBV18
cdr3_length: 15
cdr3_aa: CASSRAEGSNQPQHF
cdr3_nt: TGTGCCAGCTCACGGGCAGAGGGTAGCAATCAGCCCCAGCATTTT

clone_size: -
d_call: -
j_call: TRBJ2-7
v_call: TRBV5-5
cdr3_length: 14
cdr3_aa: CASSPPGGIHEQYF
cdr3_nt: TGTGCCAGCAGCCCCCCAGGGGGGATCCACGAGCAGTACTTC

clone_size: -
d_call: TRBD1
j_call: TRBJ1-2
v_call: TRBV11-2
cdr3_length: 14
cdr3_aa: CASSRTGGSYGYTF
cdr3_nt: TGTGCCAGCAGTAGAACAGGGGGGAGCTATGGCTACACCTTC

clone_size: -
d_call: TRBD2
j_call: TRBJ2-1
v_call: TRBV7-8
cdr3_length: 17
cdr3_aa: CASSFRLAGGRWSEQFF
cdr3_nt: TGTGCCAGCAGCTTCAGACTAGCGGGGGGGCGATGGAGTGAGCAGTTCTTC

clone_size: -
d_call: -
j_call: TRBJ1-2
v_call: TRBV5-1
cdr3_length: 13
cdr3_aa: CASRLTANYGYTF
cdr3_nt: TGCGCCAGCAGGCTGACGGCTAACTATGGCTACACCTTC

clone_size: -
d_call: -
j_call: TRBJ2-1
v_call: TRBV28
cdr3_length: 12
cdr3_aa: CASSLLRDEQFF
cdr3_nt: TGTGCCAGCAGTTTATTACGCGATGAGCAGTTCTTC

clone_size: -
d_call: TRBD2
j_call: TRBJ2-1
v_call: TRBV11-1
cdr3_length: 15
cdr3_aa: CASSLEGLATHEQFF
cdr3_nt: TGTGCCAGCAGCTTAGAGGGACTAGCCACCCATGAGCAGTTCTTC

clone_size: -
d_call: TRBD1
j_call: TRBJ2-7
v_call: TRBV5-4
cdr3_length: 15
cdr3_aa: CASSLGRDRAYEQYF
cdr3_nt: TGTGCCAGCAGCTTGGGTAGGGACAGAGCCTACGAGCAGTACTTC

clone_size: -
d_call: TRBD1
j_call: TRBJ1-2
v_call: TRBV12-3/TRBV12-4
cdr3_length: 13
cdr3_aa: CASSPGTGNGYTF
cdr3_nt: TGTGCCAGCAGTCCAGGGACAGGGAATGGCTACACCTTC

clone_size: -
d_call: -
j_call: TRBJ1-2
v_call: TRBV10-3
cdr3_length: 17
cdr3_aa: CAISESYGPNVAYGYTF
cdr3_nt: TGTGCCATCAGTGAGTCGTATGGACCCAATGTGGCTTATGGCTACACCTTC

clone_size: -
d_call: -
j_call: TRBJ1-1
v_call: TRBV2
cdr3_length: 13
cdr3_aa: CASSQPLNTEAFF
cdr3_nt: TGTGCCAGCAGTCAACCGTTGAACACTGAAGCTTTCTTT

clone_size: once
d_call: TRBD2
j_call: TRBJ2-1
v_call: TRBV5-1
cdr3_length: 15
cdr3_aa: CASLGLAGVNNEQFF
cdr3_nt: TGCGCCAGCTTAGGACTAGCGGGAGTAAACAATGAGCAGTTCTTC

clone_size: -
d_call: TRBD2
j_call: TRBJ2-5
v_call: TRBV2
cdr3_length: 16
cdr3_aa: CASNPDTSGRGETQYF
cdr3_nt: TGTGCCAGCAATCCCGACACTAGCGGGAGAGGGGAGACCCAGTACTTC

clone_size: -
d_call: TRBD1
j_call: TRBJ1-5
v_call: TRBV27
cdr3_length: 13
cdr3_aa: CASRGQGNQPQHF
cdr3_nt: TGTGCCAGCAGGGGACAGGGCAATCAGCCCCAGCATTTT

clone_size: -
d_call: TRBD2
j_call: TRBJ2-4
v_call: TRBV9
cdr3_length: 17
cdr3_aa: CASSPRLAGGSKNIQYF
cdr3_nt: TGTGCCAGCAGCCCCAGACTAGCGGGAGGATCCAAAAACATTCAGTACTTC